The 30 T cell receptor beta chains in this list originate from one sample, sequenced in a study of lymphopenia after photon versus proton radiotherapy. The repertoire was sequenced with immunoSEQ multiplex PCR; TCRdb's copy has only in-frame clones and lacks some. The sample records 50,000 or so clones, roughly 90% being singletons. The material sequenced was peripheral blood, taken from a patient treated with photon-based radiotherapy. The source of these receptors is a woman between 40 and 55 years old with cholangiocarcinoma.

The chain uses TRBV20-1 and TRBJ2-3; D call uncertain. CDR3 length: 11 residues. The germline V gene has CDR1 DFQATT and CDR2 SNEGSKA (reference sequence). V dropped 8 bases and J dropped 3 bases, with 9 bases sitting between them. CDR3 in amino acids: CSFLETDTQYF. Written as DNA, the CDR3 is TGCAGTTTCCTGGAGACAGATACGCAGTATTTT.

The chain couples TRBV4-1 to TRBJ2-1, with D unclear. CDR1 and CDR2 from the germline V gene are MGHRA and YSYEKL. The V end lost 0 bases, the J end lost 7 bases, and 4 bases lay between the germline ends. This CDR3 spans 12 amino acids. In DNA form, the CDR3 reads TGCGCCAGCAGCCAAGATTCGAATGAGCAGTTCTTC. The encoded protein is CASSQDSNEQFF.

The J gene is TRBJ1-1, the V gene TRBV19, with 7 positions matching TRBD1. The germline V gene has CDR1 LNHDA and CDR2 SQIVND (reference sequence). Unmatched junction bases numbered 5, after V lost 3 bases and J lost 7 bases. The CDR3 runs 13 residues. The CDR3 is CASSILQGVEAFF. The CDR3 bases are TGTGCCAGTAGTATCCTGCAGGGGGTTGAAGCTTTCTTT.

The J gene is TRBJ2-7, the V gene TRBV5-1; D is perhaps TRBD1 (6 bases). CDR1 is SGHRS and CDR2 is YFSETQ in the germline V gene. V was cut by 2 bases and J by 3 bases, with 15 bases left in between. This CDR3 contains 15 residues. CDR3: CASSFGSLGGYEQYF. CDR3 nucleotide sequence: TGCGCCAGCAGCTTCGGGTCCCTAGGGGGCTACGAGCAGTACTTC.

The chain carries TRBV18 and TRBJ2-7, with TRBD1 matching over 9 bases. The CDR3 has 15 amino acids. Germline V gene data show CDR1 as KGHSH and CDR2 as LQKENI. Trimming took 3 bases from V and 2 from J; bases not matched to a gene: 5. The CDR3 region has the DNA TGTGCCAGCTCACCGGGGGGACAGGGTCCCTACGAGCAGTACTTC. Encoded protein: CASSPGGQGPYEQYF.

In this sample, this clone turned up once. Here the CDR3 DNA reads TGTGCCAGCAGCGTAACCGGTTCCAATCAGCCCCAGCATTTT. Protein sequence: CASSVTGSNQPQHF. This chain links TRBV9 with TRBJ1-5; D gene ambiguous. The CDR3 is 14 residues long. Germline V gene lookup returns CDR1 SGDLS and CDR2 YYNGEE. V lost 1 base to trimming and J lost 3 bases, with 8 bases between them.

This sequence joins TRBV4-2 and TRBJ2-3; D not resolved. The CDR3 has 14 amino acids. Trimming took 0 bases from V and 0 from J, leaving 4 bases between them. Germline CDR1 reads LGHNA; CDR2 reads YNFKEQ. CDR3 sequence reads: CASSQETSTDTQYF. CDR3 in DNA: TGTGCCAGCAGCCAAGAGACCAGCACAGATACGCAGTATTTT.

The sample holds one count of this clone. The CDR3 reads CASSPAGVDQFVPLHF. The DNA for the CDR3 is TGTGCCAGCAGCCCGGCGGGGGTAGATCAGTTTGTGCCCCTCCACTTT. V is TRBV4-2 and J is TRBJ1-6; a possible D gene is TRBD1 (5 bases). Trimming stripped 4 bases from V and 13 bases from J, with 23 bases between. The CDR3 extends over 16 amino acids. Germline lookup yields CDR1 LGHNA and CDR2 YNFKEQ.

The chain is built from TRBV4-2 and TRBJ2-3; 12 bases are a match to TRBD1. CDR1 is LGHNA, CDR2 YNFKEQ, per germline. This CDR3 comprises 16 residues. V lost 1 base and J lost 5; bases outside the gene matches: 4. The CDR3 sequence is CASSQAGTGGIDTQYF. As DNA, the CDR3 is TGTGCCAGCAGCCAAGCTGGGACAGGGGGCATAGATACGCAGTATTTT.

The chain carries TRBV11-1 and TRBJ1-1; D may be TRBD1 (6 bases). The germline CDR1 and CDR2 sequences are SGHAT and FQDESV (reference sequence). The CDR3 loop spans 13 amino acids. V shed 5 bases and J shed 7 bases, with 14 bases lying between them. In DNA form, the CDR3 reads TGTGCCAGCAGCAGTCGACAGGATGTTGAAGCTTTCTTT. Its protein is CASSSRQDVEAFF.

The J gene is TRBJ2-2, the V gene TRBV7-8; 7 nucleotides align to TRBD1. There are 16 residues in the CDR3. With V trimmed by 1 base and J by 3 bases, 5 bases remained unmatched. Germline CDR1 and CDR2: SGHVS and FQNEAQ. CDR3 sequence (DNA): TGTGCCAGCAGCTTAGACAGGGGTGCCGACACCGGGGAGCTGTTTTTT. It is translated as CASSLDRGADTGELFF.

The chain uses TRBV10-3 and TRBJ2-7; D could derive from TRBD1 or TRBD2 (5 bases each). Germline assignment: CDR1 ENHRY and CDR2 SYGVKD. The V and J ends lost 6 bases and 3 bases respectively, with 12 bases between them. The CDR3 is 13 amino acids. CDR3 loop: CAIRGGGDYEQYF. CDR3 nucleotide sequence: TGTGCCATCAGGGGTGGGGGTGACTACGAGCAGTACTTC.

J is TRBJ2-3 and V is TRBV6-5; 11 bases are shared with TRBD2. V lost 6 bases to trimming and J lost 4 bases; unmatched junction nucleotides: 6. Looked up from germline, CDR1 is MNHEY and CDR2 is SVGAGI. This CDR3 is 15 amino acids long. This CDR3 reads CASSQLAGVADTQYF. The DNA for the CDR3 is TGTGCCAGCAGCCAACTAGCGGGAGTAGCAGATACGCAGTATTTT.

This clone was detected only once. The rearrangement links TRBV5-1 to TRBJ1-3; no definite D call. V shed 4 bases and J shed 0 bases, with 11 bases lying between them. CDR3 length: 15 residues. Germline V gene lookup returns CDR1 SGHRS and CDR2 YFSETQ. The CDR3 sequence is CASSRAGDSGNTIYF. The CDR3 region has the DNA TGCGCCAGCAGCCGGGCGGGAGACTCTGGAAACACCATATATTTT.

CDR3 in amino acids: CASSPGGTLAGNTIYF. The DNA for the CDR3 is TGTGCCAGCAGCCCCGGCGGGACGCTCGCTGGAAACACCATATATTTT. The chain couples TRBV7-9 to TRBJ1-3; D possibly corresponds to TRBD1 (5 bases). The V and J ends lost 5 bases and 2 bases respectively, with 16 bases between them. CDR3 length: 16 amino acids. Germline V gene data show CDR1 as SEHNR and CDR2 as FQNEAQ (reference sequence).

This clone was detected a few times. The chain joins TRBV27 to TRBJ1-5; TRBD1 might be the D (5 bases). The V and J ends lost 5 bases and 0 bases respectively, with 17 bases between them. Germline V gene sequence: CDR1 MNHEY, CDR2 SMNVEV (reference sequence). There are 17 residues in the CDR3. The CDR3, as DNA: TGTGCCAGCAGTCCCACTCTAACAGGATATAGCAATCAGCCCCAGCATTTT. Encoded protein: CASSPTLTGYSNQPQHF.

The chain has TRBV19 and TRBJ1-2, with D perhaps matching TRBD1 (5 bases). CDR3 size: 16 residues. V lost 4 bases, J lost 5 bases, and 20 bases lay in between. Germline V CDR1 and CDR2: LNHDA, SQIVND (reference sequence). The CDR3 reads CASSTYSSGTEYGYTF. As DNA, the CDR3 is TGTGCCAGTAGTACTTATTCTTCCGGGACCGAGTATGGCTACACCTTC.

The chain couples TRBV2 to TRBJ2-1; 8 bases match TRBD2. The CDR3 loop spans 15 amino acids. Germline-derived CDR1 and CDR2 are SNHLY and FYNNEI. Losses at the gene ends were 11 bases for V and 9 bases for J; bases not matched to a gene: 18. CDR3 nucleotides: TGTGCCTGCCGACTCGGCAGCGGGGGTTTCGTTGAGCAGTTCTTC. Its protein is CACRLGSGGFVEQFF.

This rearrangement joins TRBV5-5 to TRBJ2-1; D unresolved. V lost 3 bases and J 8 bases, leaving 9 bases between the germline ends. The CDR3 covers 12 residues. Germline V gene sequence: CDR1 SGHKS, CDR2 YYEKEE (reference sequence). CDR3 in amino acids: CASSSPSYEQFF. CDR3 bases: TGTGCCAGCAGCTCCCCGTCGTATGAGCAGTTCTTC.

This clone has only one observation. The V gene is TRBV6-5, the J gene TRBJ1-1; no clear D. CDR1 MNHEY and CDR2 SVGAGI come from the germline V gene. Trimming took off 2 bases at V and 4 bases at J, with 8 bases between the two ends. The CDR3 sequence is 13 residues long. The chain's CDR3 is CASSYRVSTEAFF. CDR3 coding DNA: TGTGCCAGCAGTTACCGGGTCAGCACTGAAGCTTTCTTT.

The table lists this clone with a count of one. The chain employs TRBV6-5 and TRBJ2-5; 8 bases line up with TRBD2. CDR3 size: 15 residues. Trimming at V came to 4 bases and at J to 2 bases, leaving 6 bases not matched to a gene. The V gene's germline CDR1 is MNHEY and CDR2 SVGAGI. DNA of the CDR3: TGTGCCAGCAGTTCGCCGCGGGGGGCGCAAGAGACCCAGTACTTC. Translation gives CASSSPRGAQETQYF.

The chain couples TRBV19 to TRBJ2-7, with 7 bases fitting TRBD1. CDR1 is LNHDA, CDR2 SQIVND, per germline (reference sequence). This CDR3 comprises 14 residues. The trim removed 5 bases at V and 0 bases at J, leaving 4 bases unmatched. CDR3 sequence: CASSLGQFSYEQYF. The CDR3, as DNA: TGTGCCAGTAGTCTGGGACAGTTCTCCTACGAGCAGTACTTC.

This clone was detected once. The chain couples TRBV7-2 to TRBJ2-3, with a possible D match to TRBD1 (6 bases). This CDR3 has 17 amino acids. Trimming removed 1 base from V and 0 bases from J, with 14 bases in between. CDR1 and CDR2 (germline): SGHTA, FQGNSA. The CDR3 DNA reads TGTGCCAGCAGCTTAGTTTCTGGGCAGGGGAGCACAGATACGCAGTATTTT. This codes for CASSLVSGQGSTDTQYF.

This chain joins TRBV27 and TRBJ2-7; 11 bases align to TRBD2. CDR3 length: 15 residues. The V and J ends lost 5 bases and 1 base, in that order; junction bases with no gene match: 4. The germline gives CDR1 MNHEY, CDR2 SMNVEV (reference sequence). In DNA form, the CDR3 reads TGTGCCAGCAGTGTTGGGACTAGCGGATCCTACGAGCAGTACTTC. This translates into CASSVGTSGSYEQYF.

The chain recombines TRBV12-2 with TRBJ2-2; the table assigns TRBD2, which was not confirmed against the DNA. TRBV12-2 is designated a pseudogene. The CDR3 has 16 amino acids. The CDR3 bases are TGTGCAAGTCGCTTAGTCGAAGCGGGGGTGTCCGGGGAGCTGTTTTTT. It codes for CASRLVEAGVSGELFF.

This chain joins TRBV5-1 and TRBJ2-6; tentative D call: TRBD1 (6 bases). V gave up 1 base and J gave up 0 bases, with 14 bases separating them. This CDR3 spans 18 amino acids. Germline loops: CDR1 SGHRS, CDR2 YFSETQ. The CDR3 protein is CASSLMGASSSGANVLTF. CDR3 in DNA: TGCGCCAGCAGCTTGATGGGGGCTTCAAGCTCTGGGGCCAACGTCCTGACTTTC.

For the CDR3, the DNA is TGTGCCAGCAGCATTCAGGGGGATAGCAATCAGCCCCAGCATTTT. It encodes CASSIQGDSNQPQHF. The V gene is TRBV7-2, the J gene TRBJ1-5; 7 bases map to TRBD1. Losses at the gene ends were 5 bases for V and 0 bases for J; bases not matched to a gene: 4. Germline V gene sequence: CDR1 SGHTA, CDR2 FQGNSA. CDR3 length equals 15 residues. The variable domain in full, with the rest retrieved from reference TRBV7-2 and TRBJ1-5, is GAGVSQSPSNKVTEKGKDVELRCDPISGHTALYWYRQSLGQGLEFLIYFQGNSAPDKSGLPSDRFSAERTGGSVSTLTIQRTQQEDSAVYLCASSIQGDSNQPQHFGDGTRLSIL.

The chain uses TRBV28 and TRBJ1-6, with D hard to call. There are 12 residues in the CDR3. V lost 4 bases and J lost 6, with 4 bases in between. Germline CDR1 MDHEN, CDR2 SYDVKM. CDR3 region: CASSSANSPLHF. The CDR3 DNA reads as TGTGCCAGCAGTTCCGCTAATTCACCCCTCCACTTT.

This clone was counted only a few times. This sequence joins TRBV28 and TRBJ1-1; D not resolved. Trimming took 4 bases from V and 0 from J, leaving 9 bases between them. In germline, CDR1 is MDHEN, CDR2 SYDVKM. The CDR3 loop spans 14 amino acids. The CDR3 nucleotides are TGTGCCAGCAGTTACGGAGCCCTGAACACTGAAGCTTTCTTT. Its protein product is CASSYGALNTEAFF.

The chain joins TRBV14 to TRBJ2-2, with TRBD2 matching 13 bases. This CDR3 region has 18 residues. The germline gives CDR1 SGHDN, CDR2 FVKESK. V shed 2 bases, J shed 4 bases, and the junction held 7 bases outside the gene matches. The CDR3 DNA reads TGTGCCAGCAGCCAAAGGGGGACTAGCGGGATCCGCACCGGGGAGCTGTTTTTT. It specifies CASSQRGTSGIRTGELFF.